These 17 T cell receptor beta chains were all obtained from the same sample, sequenced in a study of shared clonotypes between healthy human individuals (TCRdb year 2020). Library construction relied on the immunoSEQ multiplex PCR assay. The immuneACCESS repertoire file appears here via TCRdb, limited to in-frame rearrangements. These files lack a portion of the clones; in checked studies, under half of the deficit traces to unresolved V genes, and the cause of the others is not known. For this sample the table gives approximately 1,000,000 clones, of which approximately 80% were detected only once. The top ten clonotypes cover about 0.52% of the sample. Sequencing was performed on memory CD4+ T cells from PBMCs. The sample's cell subset or site label is to be understood as: CD45RA-negative fraction. The source is a man aged 18 to 35 in good health. Some clones in this sample may be carry-over from other donors' samples.

J is TRBJ2-2 and V is TRBV5-4; the match to TRBD2 covers 7 bases. The CDR3 extends over 13 amino acids. Per germline, CDR1 SGHNT and CDR2 YYREEE (reference sequence). V dropped 6 bases and J dropped 6; count of bases not matched to a gene: 5. CDR3 residues: CASTNGGAGELFF. Written as DNA, the CDR3 is TGTGCCAGCACCAATGGGGGGGCCGGGGAGCTGTTTTTT.

The DNA of the CDR3 is TGTGCCAGCAGCTTCGGGGGGCTTGGGAACGAGCAGTACTTC. Translation: CASSFGGLGNEQYF. The rearrangement links TRBV5-4 to TRBJ2-7; D possibly corresponds to TRBD2 (7 bases). Trimming cost V 2 bases and J 5 bases, with 14 bases left between them. This CDR3 contains 14 residues. The V gene's germline CDR1 is SGHNT and CDR2 YYREEE (reference sequence).

V usage is TRBV6-5 and J usage is TRBJ1-5, with no clear D. This CDR3 spans 13 amino acids. Trimming removed 8 bases at V and 5 bases at J, with 13 bases between. The V gene's germline CDR1 is MNHEY and CDR2 SVGAGI. CDR3 sequence: CASSQQSDQPQHF. The DNA for the CDR3 is TGTGCCAGCTCTCAACAGTCGGATCAGCCCCAGCATTTT.

The chain links TRBV28 to TRBJ1-2, with 7 positions matching TRBD1. The CDR3 runs 15 residues. In germline, CDR1 is MDHEN, CDR2 SYDVKM. With 6 bases clipped from V and 14 bases from J, the junction kept 21 bases outside the gene matches. The DNA of the CDR3 is TGTGCCAGCAGCTCGAAAGGGGGCCCCGGCCCAGCTTGGACCTTC. It codes for CASSSKGGPGPAWTF.

This rearrangement joins TRBV9 to TRBJ2-3; D unclear. The ends were cut back, 0 bases at V and 2 bases at J, with 4 bases in the middle. CDR1 and CDR2 (germline): SGDLS, YYNGEE. The CDR3 covers 13 residues. This chain's CDR3 is CASSVADTDTQYF. CDR3 bases: TGTGCCAGCAGCGTAGCGGACACAGATACGCAGTATTTT. The variable domain in full, completed from reference TRBV9 and TRBJ2-3, reads DSGVTQTPKHLITATGQRVTLRCSPRSGDLSVYWYQQSLDQGLQFLIQYYNGEERAKGNILERFSAQQFPDLHSELNLSSLELGDSALYFCASSVADTDTQYFGPGTRLTVL.

The V gene is TRBV5-1, the J gene TRBJ1-2, with D hard to call. The CDR3 is 15 residues long. Germline loops: CDR1 SGHRS, CDR2 YFSETQ. Between the trimmed V and J ends, which lost 4 bases and 0 bases, there was a span of 13 bases. The CDR3 loop reads CASSQGPETNYGYTF. In nucleotides, the CDR3 is TGCGCCAGCAGCCAAGGGCCAGAGACTAACTATGGCTACACCTTC.

The rearrangement uses TRBV14 and TRBJ2-3; 9 bases map to TRBD2. Germline CDR1 is SGHDN and CDR2 is FVKESK. The CDR3 has 14 residues. J was trimmed by 6 bases and V by 2 bases; bases with no gene match: 3. The CDR3 nucleotides are TGTGCCAGCAGCCAATTTACTAGCGGGGATACGCAGTATTTT. Translated: CASSQFTSGDTQYF.

This clone has just one count. One end of the junction fails to match germline, which may point to a read error. The rearrangement joins TRBV5-1 to TRBJ2-1; no clear D. Germline values: CDR1 SGHRS, CDR2 YFSETQ. This CDR3 is 13 amino acids long. The DNA of the CDR3 is TGCGCCAGCACCTTGGAAGGTAACAATGAGCAGTTCTTC. Amino acids: CASTLEGNNEQFF.

Details on this clone: This may be a read error, as it is one base from a much larger clone. V usage is TRBV5-6 and J usage is TRBJ1-1, with D possibly being TRBD1 (5 bases). This CDR3 comprises 13 residues. The V and J ends lost 2 bases and 1 base respectively, with 6 bases between them. Per the germline V gene, CDR1 is SGHDT and CDR2 is YYEEEE. The CDR3 is CASSFGGNTEAFF. CDR3 DNA: TGTGCCAGCAGCTTCGGGGGGAACACTGAAGCTTTCTTT.

V usage is TRBV4-1 and J usage is TRBJ1-6; 8 nucleotides align to TRBD1. Germline V CDR1 and CDR2: MGHRA, YSYEKL. V shed 4 bases, J shed 6 bases, and the junction held 5 bases outside the gene matches. The CDR3 loop spans 15 amino acids. CDR3 bases: TGCGCCAGCAGCCTCCCGGACAGGGCTAATTCACCCCTCCACTTT. It encodes CASSLPDRANSPLHF.

The chain recombines TRBV2 with TRBJ1-2; a weak D match, TRBD1 (5 bases). The germline V and J ends were trimmed by 3 bases and 1 base, with 9 bases remaining between them. This CDR3 region has 14 residues. The germline gives CDR1 SNHLY, CDR2 FYNNEI. The CDR3 is CASSEGRLNYGYTF. The CDR3 coding sequence is TGTGCCAGCAGTGAGGGACGCCTTAACTATGGCTACACCTTC.

V is TRBV7-9 and J is TRBJ2-3; 7 bases align to TRBD2. CDR3 length equals 14 residues. The V gene's germline CDR1 is SEHNR and CDR2 FQNEAQ (reference sequence). V lost 3 bases, J lost 6 bases, and 6 bases stayed unmatched. CDR3 residues: CASSFSSGGDTQYF. CDR3 sequence (DNA): TGTGCCAGCAGCTTCTCTAGCGGTGGGGATACGCAGTATTTT.

Remarks on this clone: This specimen includes other DNA sequences encoding the same CDR3. The V gene is TRBV29-1, the J gene TRBJ2-7; D remains ambiguous. CDR1 is SQVTM and CDR2 is ANQGSEA in the germline V gene. CDR3 size: 13 residues. The ends were cut back, 2 bases at V and 6 bases at J, with 14 bases in the middle. The CDR3 here is CSVELGSTSEQYF. The DNA for the CDR3 is TGCAGCGTTGAACTCGGGTCTACATCCGAGCAGTACTTC.

The V and J genes are TRBV6-6 and TRBJ2-5; 7 nucleotides align to TRBD1. This CDR3 contains 13 residues. J gave up 5 bases and V 5 bases, and 5 bases lay outside the gene matches. CDR1 is MNHNY, CDR2 SVGAGI, per germline (reference sequence). The CDR3 region is CASSRDRAETQYF. CDR3 sequence (DNA): TGTGCCAGCAGTCGAGACAGGGCGGAGACCCAGTACTTC.

J is TRBJ1-2 and V is TRBV7-2, with 10 bases matching TRBD1. Germline CDR1 reads SGHTA; CDR2 reads FQGNSA. This CDR3 contains 15 residues. The ends lost 5 bases at V and 6 bases at J; junction bases unmatched: 9. The CDR3 nucleotides read TGTGCCAGCAGCACCCGACAGGGGGCGGGTCATGGCTACACCTTC. Amino acid sequence: CASSTRQGAGHGYTF. The full variable domain, in which reference TRBV7-2 and TRBJ1-2 provide the parts outside the CDR3, is GAGVSQSPSNKVTEKGKDVELRCDPISGHTALYWYRQSLGQGLEFLIYFQGNSAPDKSGLPSDRFSAERTGGSVSTLTIQRTQQEDSAVYLCASSTRQGAGHGYTFGSGTRLTVV.

This sequence joins TRBV5-8 and TRBJ1-4; a weak D match, TRBD1 (5 bases). CDR3 size: 13 residues. Germline V gene lookup returns CDR1 SGHTS and CDR2 YDEGEE. The V gene lost 4 bases and the J gene lost 7 bases, with 11 bases spanning the gap. CDR3 sequence (DNA): TGTGCCAGCAGCCAAGACCAGGGTGAAAAACTGTTTTTT. This codes for CASSQDQGEKLFF.

There are a few counts of this clone. The genes are TRBV5-1 and TRBJ2-3, with TRBD2 matching 8 bases. CDR1 SGHRS and CDR2 YFSETQ come from the germline V gene. Unmatched junction bases numbered 11, after V lost 6 bases and J lost 2 bases. CDR3 length: 16 residues. The CDR3 sequence: CASNPGERGLTDTQYF. The CDR3 bases are TGCGCCAGCAACCCGGGGGAGCGGGGGCTCACAGATACGCAGTATTTT.